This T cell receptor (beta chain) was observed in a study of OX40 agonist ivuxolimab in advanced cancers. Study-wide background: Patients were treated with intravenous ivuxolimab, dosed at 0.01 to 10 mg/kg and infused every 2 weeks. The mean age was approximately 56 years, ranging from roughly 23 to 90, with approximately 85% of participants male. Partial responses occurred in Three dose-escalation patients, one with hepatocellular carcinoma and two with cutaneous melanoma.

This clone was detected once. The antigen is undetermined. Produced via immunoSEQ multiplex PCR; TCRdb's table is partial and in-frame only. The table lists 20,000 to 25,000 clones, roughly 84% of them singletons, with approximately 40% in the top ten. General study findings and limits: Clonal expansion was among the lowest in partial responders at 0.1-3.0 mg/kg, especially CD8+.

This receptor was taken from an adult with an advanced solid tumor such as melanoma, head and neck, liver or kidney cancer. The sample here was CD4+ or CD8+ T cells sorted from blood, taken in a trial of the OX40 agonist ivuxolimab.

In nucleotides, the CDR3 is TGTGCCAGCACCCCAGTAGCGGGGGTCGCTGGGGCCAACGTCCTGACTTTC. Its protein product is CASTPVAGVAGANVLTF. The chain recombines TRBV7-9 with TRBJ2-6; 9 positions match TRBD2. The ends lost 7 bases at V and 2 bases at J; junction bases unmatched: 9. The germline CDR1 and CDR2 sequences are SEHNR and FQNEAQ (reference sequence). The CDR3 contains 17 residues.